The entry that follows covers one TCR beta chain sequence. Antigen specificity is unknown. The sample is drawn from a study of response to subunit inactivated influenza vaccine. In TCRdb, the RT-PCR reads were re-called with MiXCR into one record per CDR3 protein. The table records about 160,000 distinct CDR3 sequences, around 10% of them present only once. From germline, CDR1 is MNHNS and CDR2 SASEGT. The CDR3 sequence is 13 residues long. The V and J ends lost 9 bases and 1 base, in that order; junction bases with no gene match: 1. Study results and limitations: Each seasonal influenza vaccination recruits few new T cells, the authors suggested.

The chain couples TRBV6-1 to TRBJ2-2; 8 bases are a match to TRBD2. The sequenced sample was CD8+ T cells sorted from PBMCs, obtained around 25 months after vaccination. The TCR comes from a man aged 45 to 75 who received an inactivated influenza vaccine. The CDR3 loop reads CARREGNTGELFF. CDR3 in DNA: TGTGCCAGACGGGAGGGGAACACCGGGGAGCTGTTTTTT.